One sample yielded the 21 T cell receptor beta chains listed below, sequenced in a study of control samples from healthy donors and cancer patients. TCRdb's copy holds only in-frame clones and misses some; the assay was immunoSEQ multiplex PCR. The sample has 24,000 or so clones; approximately 91% are singletons. The sample taken for sequencing was PBMCs. These receptor sequences come from a man aged 50-59 years with lung cancer.

The chain carries TRBV5-1 and TRBJ2-7, with unresolved D. Germline V gives CDR1 SGHRS, CDR2 YFSETQ. The CDR3 has 15 amino acids. Between the trimmed V and J ends, which lost 4 bases and 5 bases, there was a span of 19 bases. The CDR3 region is CASSAEWLKRDEQYF. The CDR3 nucleotides are TGCGCCAGCAGCGCTGAGTGGTTAAAACGGGACGAGCAGTACTTC.

This chain links TRBV11-2 with TRBJ1-6; the D gene is possibly TRBD1 (5 bases). V shed 4 bases and J shed 7 bases, with 14 bases lying between them. In germline, CDR1 is SGHAT, CDR2 FQNNGV. This CDR3 has 15 amino acids. CDR3 residues: CASSSSTAGNSPLHF. CDR3 sequence (DNA): TGTGCCAGCAGCTCTTCGACAGCTGGGAATTCACCCCTCCACTTT.

The chain employs TRBV7-2 and TRBJ2-5; TRBD2 matches 10 bases. CDR3 length equals 16 residues. The trim removed 0 bases at V and 5 bases at J, leaving 6 bases unmatched. Germline V gives CDR1 SGHTA, CDR2 FQGNSA. The CDR3 DNA sequence: TGTGCCAGCAGCTTAGCAAGCGGGGGGGCCGGGGAGACCCAGTACTTC. This translates into CASSLASGGAGETQYF.

This chain joins TRBV3-1 (or the pseudogene TRBV3-2) and TRBJ2-7, with 8 bases matching TRBD1. Germline V gene data show CDR1 as LGHDT and CDR2 as YNNKEL (reference sequence). CDR3 length: 15 residues. V gave up 1 base and J gave up 3 bases; unmatched junction bases: 5. The CDR3 is CASSQVRGPYYEQYF. CDR3 nucleotide sequence: TGTGCCAGCAGCCAAGTCAGGGGGCCATACTACGAGCAGTACTTC.

The chain's CDR3 is CASSLARRRLRVEDTQYF. CDR3 sequence (DNA): TGTGCCAGCAGCTTGGCCCGGCGCCGCCTACGAGTAGAAGATACGCAGTATTTT. This chain uses TRBV5-8 with TRBJ2-3, with D hard to call. This CDR3 region has 18 residues. V dropped 0 bases and J dropped 5 bases, with 22 bases sitting between them. Germline-derived CDR1 and CDR2 are SGHTS and YDEGEE.

The chain is built from TRBV18 and TRBJ2-7; D possibly corresponds to TRBD1 (5 bases). The CDR3 length is 13 residues. Germline-derived CDR1 and CDR2 are KGHSH and LQKENI. V lost 4 bases to trimming and J lost 1 base, with 8 bases between them. The CDR3 DNA sequence: TGTGCCAGCTCACTACGACAGTCCTACGAGCAGTACTTC. Protein: CASSLRQSYEQYF.

The chain recombines TRBV15 with TRBJ1-5; 8 bases match TRBD1. The CDR3 contains 15 residues. CDR1 is LNHNV, CDR2 YYDKDF, per germline (reference sequence). With 3 bases clipped from V and 7 bases from J, the junction kept 8 bases outside the gene matches. The CDR3 DNA sequence: TGTGCCACCAGCAGTGACAGGGGCACGGGACAGCCCCAGCATTTT. This translates into CATSSDRGTGQPQHF.

The rearrangement links TRBV4-3 to TRBJ2-1; maybe TRBD2 (5 bases). CDR1 and CDR2 from the germline V gene are LGHNA and YSLEER. The CDR3 runs to 14 residues. V shed 0 bases and J shed 9 bases, with 12 bases lying between them. The CDR3 coding sequence is TGCGCCAGCAGCCAAGATCGGACTTTCGGTGAGCAGTTCTTC. It encodes CASSQDRTFGEQFF.

The chain links TRBV9 to TRBJ2-2; 8 nucleotides match TRBD1. CDR1 is SGDLS, CDR2 YYNGEE, per germline. This CDR3 has 14 residues. After removal of 4 bases from V and 7 bases from J, the junction contained 6 bases not matched to a gene. The CDR3 loop reads CASSRDRGHGELFF. In DNA form, the CDR3 reads TGTGCCAGCAGCCGTGACAGGGGACACGGGGAGCTGTTTTTT.

The rearrangement uses TRBV7-9 and TRBJ2-5, with 11 bases that match TRBD1. V shed 0 bases, J shed 2 bases, and the junction held 2 bases outside the gene matches. Germline V gene sequence: CDR1 SEHNR, CDR2 FQNEAQ (reference sequence). The CDR3 consists of 16 residues. The CDR3 here is CASSLAGTGGQETQYF. The CDR3 DNA is TGTGCCAGCAGCTTAGCGGGGACAGGGGGACAAGAGACCCAGTACTTC.

CDR3 nucleotide sequence: TGTGCCAGCAGCCGACCTGTAGCGGGGGGAAATGAGCAGTTCTTC. Its translation: CASSRPVAGGNEQFF. This rearrangement joins TRBV6-2 or TRBV6-3 to TRBJ2-1; TRBD2 aligns across 10 bases. Germline CDR1 reads MNHEY; CDR2 reads SVGEGT. This CDR3 spans 15 amino acids. Losses at the gene ends were 6 bases for V and 7 bases for J; bases not matched to a gene: 9.

In its sample, this clone was seen once. The J gene is TRBJ1-6, the V gene TRBV7-3, with D maybe TRBD1 (6 bases). This CDR3 has 14 residues. Germline V gives CDR1 SGHTA, CDR2 FQGTGA. V dropped 4 bases and J dropped 7 bases, with 11 bases sitting between them. CDR3 DNA sequence: TGTGCCAGCAGCTCGCAGGGGAACAATTCACCCCTCCACTTT. Its protein product is CASSSQGNNSPLHF.

The chain recombines TRBV19 with TRBJ2-3; TRBD1 aligns across 9 bases. In germline, CDR1 is LNHDA, CDR2 SQIVND (reference sequence). The CDR3 length is 15 residues. V lost 3 bases, J lost 6 bases, and 7 bases stayed unmatched. The CDR3 sequence is CASSITGTGLDTQYF. The CDR3 DNA reads TGTGCCAGTAGTATTACCGGGACAGGGTTGGATACGCAGTATTTT.

The sample holds one count of this clone. This chain joins TRBV25-1 and TRBJ2-7; no definite D call. The CDR3 loop spans 15 amino acids. Germline lookup yields CDR1 MGHDK and CDR2 SYGVNS. Trimming pared 4 bases from V and 2 bases from J, leaving 15 bases between. The CDR3 coding sequence is TGTGCCAGCAGTGGGATCGAAGGATATACCTACGAGCAGTACTTC. It yields the protein CASSGIEGYTYEQYF.

The chain is built from TRBV5-1 and TRBJ2-2; TRBD1 might be the D (6 bases). CDR1 and CDR2 from the germline V gene are SGHRS and YFSETQ. The CDR3 is made up of 15 amino acids. Deletions cut 5 bases from V and 0 bases from J, with 11 bases between. CDR3 sequence reads: CASSQQGPNTGELFF. Written as DNA, the CDR3 is TGCGCCAGCAGTCAACAGGGCCCGAACACCGGGGAGCTGTTTTTT.

The J gene is TRBJ1-6, the V gene TRBV11-2; D unresolved. CDR3 length equals 11 residues. Germline V lookup: CDR1 SGHAT, CDR2 FQNNGV. V gave up 1 base and J gave up 10 bases, with 2 bases separating them. CDR3: CASSLGSPLHF. The CDR3 region has the DNA TGTGCCAGCAGCTTAGGATCACCCCTCCACTTT.

This clone qualifies as medium-sized (0.01 to 0.1%). This chain connects TRBV4-3 to TRBJ1-4; D is ambiguous. This CDR3 spans 15 amino acids. CDR1 is LGHNA and CDR2 is YSLEER in the germline V gene. Trimming took off 0 bases at V and 0 bases at J, with 5 bases between the two ends. The CDR3 DNA reads as TGCGCCAGCAGCCAAGACAGTGCAACTAATGAAAAACTGTTTTTT. It codes for CASSQDSATNEKLFF.

V and J are TRBV7-8 and TRBJ2-2, with 11 bases aligning to TRBD2. The V segment lost 1 base and the J segment 2 bases; nucleotides outside the gene matches: 9. This CDR3 comprises 19 residues. Germline V gene lookup returns CDR1 SGHVS and CDR2 FQNEAQ. CDR3 sequence: CASSLVVGSGGDNTGELFF. CDR3 sequence (DNA): TGTGCCAGCAGCTTAGTGGTCGGTAGCGGGGGGGATAACACCGGGGAGCTGTTTTTT.

This sequence joins TRBV5-4 and TRBJ1-4; perhaps TRBD1 as D (5 bases). Between the trimmed V and J ends, which lost 0 bases and 4 bases, there was a span of 16 bases. The CDR3 covers 17 residues. Germline V gives CDR1 SGHNT, CDR2 YYREEE (reference sequence). The CDR3, as DNA: TGTGCCAGCAGCTTGGGTCAGGGACCTCTAAATAATGAAAAACTGTTTTTT. Translation gives CASSLGQGPLNNEKLFF.

This rearrangement joins TRBV6-5 to TRBJ2-1; D is undetermined. V lost 7 bases to trimming and J lost 2 bases, with 9 bases between them. There are 13 residues in the CDR3. Germline V gene lookup returns CDR1 MNHEY and CDR2 SVGAGI. Written as DNA, the CDR3 is TGTGCCAGCACCCGAGGACCCTACAATGAGCAGTTCTTC. It translates to CASTRGPYNEQFF.

V gene TRBV9 combines with J gene TRBJ1-5; 10 positions agree with TRBD1. Germline trimming cut 4 bases from V and 5 bases from J; bases unmatched to any gene: 6. This CDR3 comprises 15 residues. Germline CDR1 and CDR2: SGDLS and YYNGEE. The CDR3 loop reads CASSYGTGEDQPQHF. CDR3 nucleotide sequence: TGTGCCAGCAGCTACGGGACAGGGGAGGATCAGCCCCAGCATTTT.